This T cell receptor (beta chain) originates from a study of a mutant IDH1 vaccine in newly diagnosed glioma. Study-wide background: Vaccines began 4-6 weeks after radiotherapy alone, or with temozolomide cycles.

As to this clone: Its matching antigen is unknown.

The table came from immunoSEQ multiplex PCR; TCRdb's copy has only in-frame clones and leaves some out. The table has about 32,000 clones, 79% seen once. The CDR3 spans 16 residues. Germline V gives CDR1 SGHRS, CDR2 YFSETQ. Trimming removed 2 bases from V and 4 bases from J, with 18 bases in between. Time point defined: week 35, safety follow-up. Every vaccine dose comprised 300 ug of mutant IDH1 20-mer peptide plus topical imiquimod. The V and J genes are TRBV5-1 and TRBJ1-1; maybe TRBD1 (6 bases). The TCR sequence derives from a woman aged 25 to 39 with glioma. Some clones in this sample may be carry-over from other donors' samples. The sequenced sample was PBMCs, obtained from a glioma patient whose treatment included an IDH1 peptide vaccine. The CDR3 nucleotides are TGCGCCAGCAGCTTTGGACGAGGGGGGGTGGGCACTGAAGCTTTCTTT. This encodes CASSFGRGGVGTEAFF.